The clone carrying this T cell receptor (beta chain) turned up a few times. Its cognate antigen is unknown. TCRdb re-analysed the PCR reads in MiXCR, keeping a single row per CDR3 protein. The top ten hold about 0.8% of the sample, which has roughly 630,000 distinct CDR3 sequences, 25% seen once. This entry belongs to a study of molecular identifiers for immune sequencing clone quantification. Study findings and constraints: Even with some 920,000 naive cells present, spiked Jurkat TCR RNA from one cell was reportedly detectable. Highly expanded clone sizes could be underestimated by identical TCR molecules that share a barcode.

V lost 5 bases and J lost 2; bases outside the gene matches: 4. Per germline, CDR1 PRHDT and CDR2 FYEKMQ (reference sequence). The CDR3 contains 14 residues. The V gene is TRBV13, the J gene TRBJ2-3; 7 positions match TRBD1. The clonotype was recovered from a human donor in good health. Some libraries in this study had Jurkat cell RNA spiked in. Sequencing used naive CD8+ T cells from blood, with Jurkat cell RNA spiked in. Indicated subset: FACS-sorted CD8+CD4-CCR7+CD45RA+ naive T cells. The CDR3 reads CASSPGQTTDTQYF. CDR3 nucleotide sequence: TGTGCCAGCAGCCCGGGACAGACCACAGATACGCAGTATTTT.